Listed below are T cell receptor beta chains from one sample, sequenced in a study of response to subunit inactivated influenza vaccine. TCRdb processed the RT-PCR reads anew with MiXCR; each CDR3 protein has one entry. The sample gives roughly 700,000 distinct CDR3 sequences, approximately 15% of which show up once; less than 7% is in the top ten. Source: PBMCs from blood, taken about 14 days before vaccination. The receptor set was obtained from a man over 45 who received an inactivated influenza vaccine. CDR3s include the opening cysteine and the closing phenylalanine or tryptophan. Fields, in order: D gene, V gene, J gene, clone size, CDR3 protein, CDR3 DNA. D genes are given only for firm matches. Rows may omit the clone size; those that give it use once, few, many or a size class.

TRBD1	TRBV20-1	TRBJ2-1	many	CSARSAGTGHNEQFF	TGCAGTGCTCGATCAGCCGGGACAGGGCACAATGAGCAGTTCTTC
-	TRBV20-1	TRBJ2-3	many	CSARVPATDTQYF	TGCAGTGCTAGAGTTCCAGCCACAGATACGCAGTATTTT
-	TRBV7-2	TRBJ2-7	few	CASSSPGTNEQYF	TGTGCCAGCAGCTCACCCGGGACAAACGAGCAGTACTTC
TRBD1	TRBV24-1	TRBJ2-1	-	CATSNGTGYRGQFF	TGTGCCACCAGTAACGGGACAGGCTACCGGGGGCAGTTCTTC
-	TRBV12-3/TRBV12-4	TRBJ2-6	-	CASSLGDPGANVLTF	TGTGCCAGCAGTTTAGGGGATCCTGGGGCCAACGTCCTGACTTTC
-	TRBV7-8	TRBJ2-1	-	CASISDRISWGEQFF	TGTGCCAGCATAAGCGACAGAATAAGTTGGGGTGAGCAGTTCTTC
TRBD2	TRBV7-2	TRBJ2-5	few	CASSLVGAGEAVTQYF	TGTGCCAGCAGCTTAGTAGGAGCGGGGGAGGCCGTGACCCAGTACTTC
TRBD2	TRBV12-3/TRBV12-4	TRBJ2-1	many	CASQSGRGPYNEQFF	TGTGCCAGCCAGAGCGGGAGAGGCCCCTACAATGAGCAGTTCTTC
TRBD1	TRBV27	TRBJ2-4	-	CASSSLSGQALAKNIQYF	TGTGCCAGCAGCTCCCTTTCCGGACAGGCCTTAGCCAAAAACATTCAGTACTTC
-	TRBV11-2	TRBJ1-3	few	CASRGGRSGNTIYF	TGTGCCAGCCGGGGGGGCAGGTCTGGAAACACCATATATTTT
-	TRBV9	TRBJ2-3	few	CASSVEGGTNTDTQYF	TGTGCCAGCAGCGTAGAAGGCGGGACAAACACAGATACGCAGTATTTT
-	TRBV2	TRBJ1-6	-	CASKLGVIGSPLHF	TGTGCCAGCAAACTGGGGGTGATTGGTTCACCCCTCCACTTT
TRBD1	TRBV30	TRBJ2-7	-	CAWVPRTGDGEQYF	TGTGCCTGGGTGCCCCGGACAGGGGATGGTGAGCAGTACTTC
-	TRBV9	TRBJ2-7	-	CASSAFLDLGHFSYEQYF	TGTGCCAGCAGCGCCTTCCTGGACCTGGGACATTTTTCCTACGAGCAGTACTTC
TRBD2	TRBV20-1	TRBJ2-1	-	CSASKVASGSFNEQFF	TGCAGTGCTAGTAAAGTGGCTAGCGGGAGCTTCAATGAGCAGTTCTTC
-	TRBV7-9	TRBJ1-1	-	CASGARSTEAFF	TGTGCCAGCGGGGCCCGGAGCACTGAAGCTTTCTTT
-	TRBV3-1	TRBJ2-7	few	CASSEPGLLDEQYF	TGTGCCAGCAGCGAACCGGGACTTCTCGACGAGCAGTACTTC
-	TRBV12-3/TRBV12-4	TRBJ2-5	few	CASSLELVRETQYF	TGTGCCAGCAGTTTAGAACTAGTCCGGGAGACCCAGTACTTC
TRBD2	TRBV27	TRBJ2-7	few	CASSRAGASYEQYF	TGTGCCAGCAGCCGAGCGGGGGCCTCCTACGAGCAGTACTTC
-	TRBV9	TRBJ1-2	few	CASSDTFGQSNYGYTF	TGTGCCAGCAGCGACACATTTGGGCAGTCTAACTATGGCTACACCTTC
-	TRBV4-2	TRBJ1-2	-	CASSESRAGYTF	TGTGCCAGCAGCGAGAGTAGGGCTGGCTACACCTTC
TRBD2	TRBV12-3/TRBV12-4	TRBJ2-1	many	CASRGGTHYRNEQFF	TGTGCCAGCAGGGGGGGGACGCACTACAGGAATGAGCAGTTCTTC
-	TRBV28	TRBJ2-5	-	CASSLLGRDGETQYF	TGTGCCAGCAGTTTATTGGGCAGGGACGGCGAGACCCAGTACTTC
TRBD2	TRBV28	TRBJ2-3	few	CASSPQLAGDRDTQYF	TGTGCCAGCAGTCCCCAGTTAGCGGGAGACCGGGATACGCAGTATTTT
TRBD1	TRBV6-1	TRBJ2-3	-	CASSPGRGLTDTQYF	TGTGCCAGCAGTCCCGGCAGGGGGCTCACAGATACGCAGTATTTT
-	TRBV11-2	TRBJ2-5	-	CASSPSRVETQYF	TGTGCCAGCAGCCCGAGCAGGGTTGAGACCCAGTACTTC
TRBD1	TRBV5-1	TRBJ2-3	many	CASSLGQGASDTQYF	TGCGCCAGCAGCTTGGGACAGGGGGCTTCAGATACGCAGTATTTT
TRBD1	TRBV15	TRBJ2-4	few	CATSRGFGQGKNIQYF	TGTGCCACCAGCAGAGGGTTCGGACAGGGTAAAAACATTCAGTACTTC
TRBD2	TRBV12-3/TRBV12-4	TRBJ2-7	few	CASSWGGSSEQYF	TGTGCCAGCAGCTGGGGGGGTTCCAGCGAGCAGTACTTC
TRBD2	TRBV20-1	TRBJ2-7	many	CSAHGSGRVNSYEQYF	TGCAGTGCACATGGTAGCGGGAGAGTAAATTCCTACGAGCAGTACTTC
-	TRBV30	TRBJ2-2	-	CAWSVQGINTGELFF	TGTGCCTGGAGTGTCCAGGGGATTAACACCGGGGAGCTGTTTTTT
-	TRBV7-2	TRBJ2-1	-	CATEEGVGNEQFF	TGTGCCACCGAAGAGGGGGTAGGGAATGAGCAGTTCTTC
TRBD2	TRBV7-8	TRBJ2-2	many	CASSSGLAGTGELFF	TGTGCCAGCAGCTCGGGACTAGCGGGTACCGGGGAGCTGTTTTTT
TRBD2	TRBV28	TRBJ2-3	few	CASSLRLAGGADTQYF	TGTGCCAGCAGTTTAAGACTAGCGGGAGGGGCAGATACGCAGTATTTT
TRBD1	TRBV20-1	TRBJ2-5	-	CSATRPGTGTKKTQYF	TGCAGTGCTACCAGACCCGGGACAGGGACCAAGAAGACCCAGTACTTC
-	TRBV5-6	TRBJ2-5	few	CASSLARRPLETQYF	TGTGCCAGCAGCTTGGCCCGCAGGCCCCTGGAGACCCAGTACTTC
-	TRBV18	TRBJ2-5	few	CASSPQGMEETQYF	TGTGCCAGCTCACCACAGGGGATGGAAGAGACCCAGTACTTC